This passage covers 30 T cell receptor beta chains from one sample sequenced in a study of radiotherapy plus CTLA-4 blockade in lung cancer. The table came from immunoSEQ multiplex PCR; TCRdb's copy has only in-frame clones and leaves some out. The sample lists about 60,000 clones; about 72% were seen once. Here the sequenced sample was peripheral blood, taken from a patient treated with radiotherapy plus ipilimumab. These receptors originate from a human donor with non-small cell lung cancer who had a complete response to radiotherapy plus ipilimumab.

As concerns this clone: A junction end diverges from the germline sequence, so it may reflect a read error. Other DNA sequences in the sample encode the same CDR3. This chain connects TRBV28 to TRBJ1-1; TRBD1 is a possible D gene (5 bases). The CDR3 covers 14 residues. CDR1 and CDR2 (germline): MDHEN, SYDVKM. The CDR3 is CASSPPGGYTEAFF. In DNA form, the CDR3 reads TGTGCCAGCAGTCCCCCGGGGGGGTACACTGAGGCTTTCTTT.

The chain joins TRBV19 to TRBJ2-1; tentative D call: TRBD1 (5 bases). Trimming cost V 5 bases and J 4 bases, with 9 bases left between them. This CDR3 comprises 13 residues. Looked up from germline, CDR1 is LNHDA and CDR2 is SQIVND (reference sequence). CDR3 coding DNA: TGTGCCAGTAGTCCGGACATATACAATGAGCAGTTCTTC. Translated: CASSPDIYNEQFF.

In DNA, the CDR3 is TGTGCCAGTAGTATAGCAGGGGTCGAAAAACTGTTTTTT. Its protein is CASSIAGVEKLFF. The chain is built from TRBV19 and TRBJ1-4, with D possibly matching TRBD1 (6 bases). Germline-derived CDR1 and CDR2 are LNHDA and SQIVND (reference sequence). Trimming took off 1 base at V and 8 bases at J, with 8 bases between the two ends. The CDR3 extends over 13 amino acids.

This sequence joins TRBV29-1 and TRBJ2-7, with 8 bases aligning to TRBD1. Germline V gene lookup returns CDR1 SQVTM and CDR2 ANQGSEA. J lost 1 base, V lost 4 bases, and 9 bases had no gene match. This CDR3 comprises 15 residues. Written as DNA, the CDR3 is TGCAGCGTTGTCCTAGCAGGGGGCGCGTCCTACGAGCAGTACTTC. Translated: CSVVLAGGASYEQYF.

This clone has just a few counts. The chain has TRBV10-1 and TRBJ2-3; no clear D. The germline V and J ends were trimmed by 0 bases and 1 base, with 2 bases remaining between them. CDR1 WNHNN and CDR2 SYGVQD come from the germline V gene (reference sequence). The CDR3 consists of 13 residues. The CDR3 loop is CASSESGTDTQYF. In DNA form, the CDR3 reads TGCGCCAGCAGTGAGTCCGGCACAGATACGCAGTATTTT.

This rearrangement joins TRBV4-2 to TRBJ1-1; perhaps TRBD1 as D (5 bases). V was clipped by 1 base and J by 4 bases, with 16 bases between them. This CDR3 comprises 16 residues. CDR1 is LGHNA, CDR2 YNFKEQ, per germline. The CDR3 spells CASSQGAGMGTTEAFF. CDR3 nucleotides: TGTGCCAGCAGCCAAGGGGCAGGGATGGGAACCACTGAAGCTTTCTTT.

This rearrangement joins TRBV11-2 to TRBJ2-7, with D maybe TRBD2 (7 bases). Germline CDR1 and CDR2: SGHAT and FQNNGV. The CDR3 has 15 amino acids. V lost 4 bases to trimming and J lost 4 bases, with 17 bases between them. DNA of the CDR3: TGTGCCAGCAGCTGGATTGGGGGGGGCTCGTACGAGCAGTACTTC. It codes for CASSWIGGGSYEQYF.

The V call is TRBV19, the J call TRBJ2-1; D remains unclear. The CDR3 runs to 15 residues. Looked up from germline, CDR1 is LNHDA and CDR2 is SQIVND (reference sequence). Trimming removed 5 bases from V and 1 base from J, with 12 bases in between. The CDR3 loop is CASSVTVYSYNEQFF. CDR3 in DNA: TGTGCCAGTAGTGTAACAGTATATTCCTACAATGAGCAGTTCTTC. Complete variable domain (other parts from reference TRBV19 and TRBJ2-1): DGGITQSPKYLFRKEGQNVTLSCEQNLNHDAMYWYRQDPGQGLRLIYYSQIVNDFQKGDIAEGYSVSREKKESFPLTVTSAQKNPTAFYLCASSVTVYSYNEQFFGPGTRLTVL.

This chain joins TRBV11-2 and TRBJ1-1, with D hard to call. This CDR3 spans 12 amino acids. Germline values: CDR1 SGHAT, CDR2 FQNNGV. V was shortened by 0 bases and J by 9 bases, with 8 bases between the two germline ends. In DNA, the CDR3 is TGTGCCAGCAGCTTAGACGGTCCAAAAGCTTTCTTT. Its protein is CASSLDGPKAFF.

The J gene is TRBJ1-2, the V gene TRBV5-6; 10 bases line up with TRBD1. The junction had 5 bases not matched to a gene; V was cut back by 5 bases and J by 4 bases. Germline CDR1 SGHDT, CDR2 YYEEEE. The CDR3 length is 14 residues. CDR3 DNA: TGTGCCAGCAGAAGGGACAGGGGAGTCTATGGCTACACCTTC. It encodes CASRRDRGVYGYTF.

The chain links TRBV18 to TRBJ1-1, with TRBD1 identical over 8 bases. V trimming: 3 bases; J trimming: 5 bases; junction bases outside the gene matches: 8. From germline, CDR1 is KGHSH and CDR2 LQKENI. This CDR3 has 15 residues. CDR3 protein: CASSPGRGLRTEAFF. The CDR3 DNA sequence: TGTGCCAGCTCACCGGGCAGGGGGCTGAGAACTGAAGCTTTCTTT.

The chain recombines TRBV5-1 with TRBJ2-3; TRBD2 matches at 11 bases. The CDR3 totals 18 residues. Germline lookup yields CDR1 SGHRS and CDR2 YFSETQ. Trimming at V came to 0 bases and at J to 1 base, leaving 7 bases not matched to a gene. Here the CDR3 DNA reads TGCGCCAGCAGCTTGGTGGGACTAGCGGAGAGGGGCACAGATACGCAGTATTTT. This gives the protein CASSLVGLAERGTDTQYF.

The chain employs TRBV27 and TRBJ2-6; D is possibly TRBD2 (6 bases). CDR1 and CDR2 from the germline V gene are MNHEY and SMNVEV (reference sequence). This CDR3 has 18 residues. The V gene lost 5 bases and the J gene lost 6 bases, with 23 bases spanning the gap. The chain's CDR3 is CASSGTPGLTEVANVLTF. CDR3 sequence (DNA): TGTGCCAGCAGTGGGACCCCGGGACTGACAGAGGTGGCCAACGTCCTGACTTTC.

V gene TRBV18 combines with J gene TRBJ1-5; D is unclear. CDR3 size: 15 residues. V was cut by 2 bases and J by 1 base, with 9 bases left in between. Germline CDR1 KGHSH, CDR2 LQKENI. Here the CDR3 reads CASSPGRLSNQPQHF. DNA of the CDR3: TGTGCCAGCTCACCAGGGAGGTTGAGCAATCAGCCCCAGCATTTT.

The rearrangement joins TRBV19 to TRBJ1-1; D unresolved. Germline-derived CDR1 and CDR2 are LNHDA and SQIVND (reference sequence). V was shortened by 6 bases and J by 2 bases, with 16 bases between the two germline ends. CDR3 length: 15 amino acids. The CDR3 loop reads CASSSPRGGNTEAFF. The DNA of the CDR3 is TGTGCCAGTAGCTCCCCTCGAGGAGGAAACACTGAAGCTTTCTTT.

The rearrangement joins TRBV6-6 to TRBJ1-2; D possibly corresponds to TRBD1 (6 bases). V shed 2 bases and J shed 4 bases, with 11 bases lying between them. The germline V gene encodes CDR1 MNHNY and CDR2 SVGAGI (reference sequence). CDR3 length: 14 amino acids. The DNA for the CDR3 is TGTGCCAGCAGTTACAGGACAGAGCTCTATGGCTACACCTTC. Its protein product is CASSYRTELYGYTF.

This chain uses TRBV28 with TRBJ2-4, with TRBD1 identical over 8 bases. Losses at the gene ends were 5 bases for V and 4 bases for J; bases not matched to a gene: 10. CDR1 is MDHEN and CDR2 is SYDVKM in the germline V gene. The CDR3 runs 16 residues. The CDR3 DNA is TGTGCCAGCAGTCAGACAGGGGTCCGAAATAAAAACATTCAGTACTTC. This gives the protein CASSQTGVRNKNIQYF.

The J gene is TRBJ2-2, the V gene TRBV6-1; TRBD2 aligns across 7 bases. The V segment lost 4 bases and the J segment 5 bases; nucleotides outside the gene matches: 19. The length of the CDR3 is 19 residues. Germline CDR1 and CDR2: MNHNS and SASEGT. CDR3 bases: TGTGCCAGCAGTGGACCCTTGGCTAGCGGTATCTTGCGAACCGGGGAGCTGTTTTTT. Translation: CASSGPLASGILRTGELFF.

This clone is a singleton in its sample. J is TRBJ2-1 and V is TRBV5-1; TRBD2 aligns across 10 bases. J was trimmed by 6 bases and V by 0 bases; bases with no gene match: 6. The CDR3 runs 16 residues. Per the germline V gene, CDR1 is SGHRS and CDR2 is YFSETQ. The CDR3 spells CASSLVASGSFNEQFF. The CDR3, as DNA: TGCGCCAGCAGCTTGGTGGCTAGCGGGAGCTTCAATGAGCAGTTCTTC.

V usage is TRBV7-3 and J usage is TRBJ2-3, with TRBD2 matching over 14 bases. This CDR3 has 18 residues. CDR1 is SGHTA, CDR2 FQGTGA, per germline. The V and J ends lost 1 base and 3 bases, in that order; junction bases with no gene match: 6. The chain's CDR3 is CASSLRGLAGEVTDTQYF. The CDR3 DNA follows: TGTGCCAGCAGCTTAAGGGGACTAGCGGGAGAGGTAACAGATACGCAGTATTTT. Drawing the rest from reference TRBV7-3 and TRBJ2-3, the complete variable domain is GAGVSQTPSNKVTEKGKYVELRCDPISGHTALYWYRQSLGQGPEFLIYFQGTGAADDSGLPNDRFFAVRPEGSVSTLKIQRTERGDSAVYLCASSLRGLAGEVTDTQYFGPGTRLTVL.

This clone was seen more than once but under ten times. V gene TRBV4-3 combines with J gene TRBJ1-4; the D is unclear. V lost 2 bases to trimming and J lost 7 bases, with 14 bases between them. Germline assignment: CDR1 LGHNA and CDR2 YSLEER. The CDR3 loop spans 15 amino acids. CDR3: CASSQLSGLREKLFF. In DNA, the CDR3 is TGCGCCAGCAGCCAACTGTCGGGGTTGCGTGAAAAACTGTTTTTT.

This clone showed up just a few times. The CDR3 sequence: CASRSGRGAGELFF. The CDR3 DNA is TGTGCCAGCAGGAGCGGGAGAGGAGCCGGGGAGCTGTTTTTT. The V and J genes are TRBV6-5 and TRBJ2-2, with TRBD2 identical over 8 bases. This CDR3 is 14 amino acids long. Unmatched junction bases numbered 6, after V lost 6 bases and J lost 6 bases. Germline values: CDR1 MNHEY, CDR2 SVGAGI.

There are a few counts of this clone. V and J are TRBV4-1 and TRBJ2-2, with a tentative D call TRBD2 (6 bases). The V and J ends lost 4 bases and 1 base respectively, with 13 bases between them. This CDR3 has 16 residues. Germline V lookup: CDR1 MGHRA, CDR2 YSYEKL. Here the CDR3 reads CASSPLGGRNTGELFF. The DNA for the CDR3 is TGCGCCAGCAGCCCCCTGGGGGGACGGAACACCGGGGAGCTGTTTTTT.

This clone was observed a handful of times. The chain links TRBV4-3 to TRBJ2-2, with a tentative D call TRBD1 (6 bases). Looked up from germline, CDR1 is LGHNA and CDR2 is YSLEER. Trimming shortened V by 1 base and J by 6 bases, and 12 bases separated the two germline ends. CDR3 length: 15 residues. The DNA of the CDR3 is TGCGCCAGCAGCCAAGGAGGGGGAATTCCCGGGGAGCTGTTTTTT. Translating gives CASSQGGGIPGELFF.

The chain is built from TRBV18 and TRBJ2-7, with 14 bases identical to TRBD2. V lost 6 bases, J lost 0 bases, and 4 bases stayed unmatched. Germline loops: CDR1 KGHSH, CDR2 LQKENI. CDR3 length equals 16 residues. The CDR3 loop reads CASSPTSGRVSYEQYF. In DNA form, the CDR3 reads TGTGCCAGCTCTCCGACTAGCGGGAGGGTCTCCTACGAGCAGTACTTC.

The genes are TRBV6-6 and TRBJ2-1, with 15 positions matching TRBD2. The V gene's germline CDR1 is MNHNY and CDR2 SVGAGI (reference sequence). The CDR3 runs to 16 residues. V lost 5 bases and J lost 7; bases outside the gene matches: 6. The CDR3 DNA reads as TGTGCCAGCAGTACGTCCGGGACTAGCGGGAGGAATGAGCAGTTCTTC. It encodes CASSTSGTSGRNEQFF.

The CDR3 bases are TGTGCCAGCAGCGTAGCGGGAGCCTCCTACAATGAGCAGTTCTTC. This sequence encodes CASSVAGASYNEQFF. The chain uses TRBV9 and TRBJ2-1; D possibly corresponds to TRBD2 (6 bases). Trimming took off 0 bases at V and 0 bases at J, with 7 bases between the two ends. The CDR3 runs 15 residues. Germline lookup yields CDR1 SGDLS and CDR2 YYNGEE.

The rearrangement uses TRBV28 and TRBJ1-5; 8 bases are shared with TRBD1. This CDR3 has 13 amino acids. V gave up 6 bases and J gave up 7 bases; unmatched junction bases: 5. In germline, CDR1 is MDHEN, CDR2 SYDVKM. The chain's CDR3 is CASRDRERQPQHF. DNA of the CDR3: TGTGCCAGCAGGGACAGGGAACGCCAGCCCCAGCATTTT. The complete variable domain, with remaining parts taken from reference TRBV28 and TRBJ1-5, reads DVKVTQSSRYLVKRTGEKVFLECVQDMDHENMFWYRQDPGLGLRLIYFSYDVKMKEKGDIPEGYSVSREKKERFSLILESASTNQTSMYLCASRDRERQPQHFGDGTRLSIL.

The chain has TRBV6-5 and TRBJ2-7; D possibly corresponds to TRBD1 (5 bases). Germline V gene lookup returns CDR1 MNHEY and CDR2 SVGAGI. The CDR3 spans 15 residues. Deletions cut 6 bases from V and 2 bases from J, with 17 bases between. CDR3 sequence: CASSPGWGLTYEQYF. For the CDR3, the DNA is TGTGCCAGCAGCCCAGGTTGGGGCCTCACCTACGAGCAGTACTTC.

The V and J genes are TRBV30 and TRBJ2-1; D is perhaps TRBD1 (6 bases). Per the germline V gene, CDR1 is GTSNPN and CDR2 is SVGIG (reference sequence). V was clipped by 3 bases and J by 8 bases, with 14 bases between them. The CDR3 is made up of 13 amino acids. The CDR3 here is CAWRKEQGYEQFF. In nucleotides, the CDR3 is TGTGCCTGGAGAAAGGAACAGGGCTATGAGCAGTTCTTC. Based on the CDR3 plus reference TRBV30 and TRBJ2-1, the full variable domain is SQTIHQWPATLVQPVGSPLSLECTVEGTSNPNLYWYRQAAGRGLQLLFYSVGIGQISSEVPQNLSASRPQDRQFILSSKKLLLSDSGFYLCAWRKEQGYEQFFGPGTRLTVL.